This is a list of T cell receptor beta chains from one sample in a study of metastatic and nonmetastatic thyroid tumors. TCRdb re-clonotyped the PCR reads via MiXCR. The profile covers some 17,000 clones, with approximately 30% appearing a single time and roughly 14% taken by the ten largest. What was sequenced was adjacent normal tissue. These receptors were collected from a female donor with papillary thyroid cancer or a benign thyroid nodule (not recorded which). Some clones in this sample may be carry-over from other donors' samples. Each CDR3 is given with its conserved first and last residue. D genes are given only for firm matches. Not every row has a clone size; where given, it reads once, few, many or a size class.

TRBV28,few,TRBJ1-3,-,CASSGGGYSGNTIYF,TGTGCCAGCAGTGGAGGTGGTTACTCTGGAAACACCATATATTTT
TRBV6-1,few,TRBJ2-3,TRBD2,CATGKREEDTQYF,TGTGCCACGGGGAAGCGGGAGGAGGATACGCAGTATTTT
TRBV28,-,TRBJ1-4,-,CASSLWSGSNEKLFF,TGTGCCAGCAGTTTATGGTCAGGGTCTAATGAAAAACTGTTTTTT
TRBV20-1,-,TRBJ2-7,TRBD1,CSADRGRNEQYF,TGCAGTGCTGACAGGGGGCGAAACGAGCAGTACTTC
TRBV4-1,-,TRBJ1-1,-,CASSQDQSPAFF,TGCGCCAGCAGCCAAGATCAATCCCCCGCTTTCTTT
TRBV27,-,TRBJ2-1,-,CASSLFIGWYNEQFF,TGTGCCAGCAGCCTTTTTATAGGGTGGTACAATGAGCAGTTCTTC
TRBV28,few,TRBJ2-1,TRBD2,CASSPPGLAGVYEQFF,TGTGCCAGCAGTCCTCCGGGACTAGCGGGAGTGTATGAGCAGTTCTTC
TRBV6-2/TRBV6-3,-,TRBJ2-7,TRBD2,CASSSKRAGVPYEQYF,TGTGCCAGCAGTTCCAAAAGAGCGGGAGTTCCCTACGAGCAGTACTTC
TRBV20-1,-,TRBJ2-7,-,CSARYRNVGEQYF,TGCAGTGCTAGATACAGGAACGTCGGGGAGCAGTACTTC
TRBV3-1,-,TRBJ2-3,-,CASSQSHPGTDTQYF,TGTGCCAGCAGCCAAAGTCACCCCGGCACAGATACGCAGTATTTT
TRBV11-3,few,TRBJ2-1,TRBD2,CASSLEDSGWDEQFF,TGTGCCAGCAGCTTAGAGGATAGCGGGTGGGATGAGCAGTTCTTC
TRBV28,few,TRBJ2-1,-,CASRYGTLNEQFF,TGTGCCAGCAGGTACGGGACCCTTAATGAGCAGTTCTTC
TRBV7-2,-,TRBJ1-2,TRBD1,CASSLLGQGYGYTF,TGTGCCAGCAGCTTACTGGGACAGGGGTATGGCTACACCTTC
TRBV5-1,-,TRBJ2-7,-,CASSLGQFGGEQYF,TGCGCCAGCAGCTTGGGACAGTTTGGGGGCGAGCAGTACTTC
TRBV7-3,-,TRBJ2-5,-,CASSVTGGSETRYF,TGTGCCAGCAGCGTTACAGGTGGCTCAGAGACCCGGTACTTC
TRBV4-2,few,TRBJ2-3,-,CASRGGRVGAEDTQYF,TGTGCCAGCAGGGGCGGGCGGGTCGGAGCGGAGGATACGCAGTATTTT
TRBV6-5,many,TRBJ1-1,-,CASSYQGDASTEAFF,TGTGCCAGCAGTTACCAGGGCGACGCCAGCACTGAAGCTTTCTTT
TRBV5-1,few,TRBJ2-3,TRBD2,CASSLGTGGASTDTQYF,TGCGCCAGCAGCTTGGGCACGGGGGGTGCTAGCACAGATACGCAGTATTTT
TRBV30,-,TRBJ2-3,-,CAWEDWVGTDTQYF,TGTGCCTGGGAAGACTGGGTTGGTACAGATACGCAGTATTTT
TRBV11-3,-,TRBJ1-2,-,CASSAWTENYGYTF,TGTGCCAGCAGCGCGTGGACGGAGAACTATGGCTACACCTTC
TRBV24-1,-,TRBJ1-4,-,CATSDKREWEKLFF,TGTGCCACCAGTGATAAAAGAGAGTGGGAAAAACTGTTTTTT
TRBV19,few,TRBJ1-1,-,CASSIGRATEAFF,TGTGCCAGTAGTATCGGACGGGCCACTGAAGCTTTCTTT
TRBV7-3,few,TRBJ2-1,TRBD2,CASSPTSGRGNEQFF,TGTGCCAGCAGCCCCACTAGCGGGAGGGGGAATGAGCAGTTCTTC
TRBV19,few,TRBJ2-1,-,CASSSRVAWANEQFF,TGTGCCAGTAGTTCTCGGGTAGCTTGGGCCAATGAGCAGTTCTTC
TRBV12-3/TRBV12-4,-,TRBJ1-2,-,CASSSRGGYTF,TGTGCCAGCAGTTCTAGGGGTGGCTACACCTTC
TRBV28,few,TRBJ2-7,TRBD2,CASSLKAGVVDEQYF,TGTGCCAGCAGTTTAAAGGCGGGAGTCGTGGACGAGCAGTACTTC
TRBV2,-,TRBJ1-4,TRBD1,CASSSGTDNEKLFF,TGTGCCAGCAGTTCCGGGACAGATAATGAAAAACTGTTTTTT
TRBV30,-,TRBJ2-7,-,CAWRPGQGNYEQYF,TGTGCCTGGAGACCCGGACAAGGGAACTACGAGCAGTACTTC
TRBV20-1,few,TRBJ2-2,TRBD2,CSAREIGLAGGPGTGELFF,TGCAGTGCTAGGGAAATTGGACTAGCGGGAGGGCCAGGGACCGGGGAGCTGTTTTTT
TRBV19,-,TRBJ2-6,-,CASSLPGANVLTF,TGTGCCAGTAGTCTTCCTGGGGCCAACGTCCTGACTTTC
TRBV2,-,TRBJ2-7,TRBD2,CASSQRDYEQYF,TGTGCCAGCAGTCAGCGGGACTACGAGCAGTACTTC
TRBV20-1,-,TRBJ1-2,TRBD1,CSATWTGNYGYTF,TGCAGTGCTACCTGGACAGGAAACTATGGCTACACCTTC
TRBV6-2/TRBV6-3,-,TRBJ1-1,TRBD1,CASSYSQGGGRGMNTEAFF,TGTGCCAGCAGTTACTCGCAAGGGGGCGGAAGGGGGATGAACACTGAAGCTTTCTTT
TRBV6-6,few,TRBJ1-5,-,CASSYGRANQPQHF,TGTGCCAGCAGTTACGGCAGGGCAAATCAGCCCCAGCATTTT
TRBV6-1,-,TRBJ1-4,-,CASRVGQGGEKLFF,TGTGCCAGCAGGGTCGGGCAGGGAGGAGAAAAACTGTTTTTT
TRBV11-2,-,TRBJ2-1,TRBD2,CASSSPASGAYNEQFF,TGTGCCAGCAGCTCCCCGGCTAGCGGGGCCTACAATGAGCAGTTCTTC
TRBV11-1,many,TRBJ1-3,TRBD1,CASSKTGETGNTIYF,TGTGCCAGCAGCAAGACAGGGGAAACTGGAAACACCATATATTTT
TRBV10-2,-,TRBJ2-3,TRBD1,CASSPTGDTQDTQYF,TGCGCCAGCAGTCCAACAGGGGACACACAAGATACGCAGTATTTT
TRBV20-1,many,TRBJ2-7,TRBD2,CSARGGSGASYEQYF,TGCAGTGCTAGAGGGGGTAGCGGGGCCTCCTACGAGCAGTACTTC
TRBV6-1,few,TRBJ1-1,TRBD1,CASSIWTGATEAFF,TGTGCCAGCAGTATCTGGACAGGCGCCACTGAAGCTTTCTTT
TRBV7-8,-,TRBJ1-1,-,CASTERILTANTEAFF,TGTGCCAGCACCGAGAGGATACTTACTGCGAACACTGAAGCTTTCTTT
TRBV7-9,-,TRBJ1-1,-,CASSTSTEAFF,TGTGCCAGCAGCACTTCCACTGAAGCTTTCTTT
TRBV28,few,TRBJ2-1,TRBD2,CASSAGLAGGYEQFF,TGTGCCAGCAGTGCGGGACTAGCGGGAGGCTATGAGCAGTTCTTC
TRBV7-8,-,TRBJ2-1,TRBD1,CASRTGVNEQFF,TGTGCCAGCAGAACAGGGGTCAATGAGCAGTTCTTC
TRBV2,few,TRBJ2-7,TRBD2,CASSEGGGRAYEQYF,TGTGCCAGCAGTGAAGGTGGCGGGAGGGCCTACGAGCAGTACTTC
TRBV6-1,-,TRBJ1-2,-,CASTLDRSSAEYYGYTF,TGTGCCAGCACCCTAGACAGGTCCTCCGCCGAGTACTATGGCTACACCTTC
TRBV7-9,-,TRBJ1-1,-,CASSLSPGLGAEAFF,TGTGCCAGCAGCTTATCCCCAGGGTTGGGAGCTGAAGCTTTCTTT
TRBV6-1,-,TRBJ2-7,-,CASTGLREQYF,TGTGCCAGCACCGGTCTACGCGAGCAGTACTTC
TRBV7-8,-,TRBJ2-2,TRBD2,CASSLGTRFPGELFF,TGTGCCAGCAGCCTTGGGACTAGATTTCCCGGGGAGCTGTTTTTT
TRBV30,few,TRBJ2-3,-,CAWTRWAAWYF,TGTGCCTGGACAAGGTGGGCGGCGTGGTATTTT
TRBV6-1,-,TRBJ1-5,TRBD1,CASSENSDREDQPQHF,TGTGCCAGCAGTGAAAATTCGGACAGGGAAGATCAGCCCCAGCATTTT
TRBV6-1,-,TRBJ2-7,-,CASSVEGSYEQYF,TGTGCCAGCAGTGTGGAGGGTTCCTACGAGCAGTACTTC
TRBV18,medium-sized,TRBJ1-1,-,CASSPMRGEVNTEAFF,TGTGCCAGCTCACCGATGAGGGGAGAGGTGAACACTGAAGCTTTCTTT
TRBV20-1,many,TRBJ2-2,-,CSAMFAGELFF,TGCAGTGCTATGTTTGCCGGGGAGCTGTTTTTT